Below are 10 T cell receptor beta chains sequenced from a single sample in a study of vaccination effects on CD4 cells after COVID-19. No antigen has been identified for these receptors. Generated by immunoSEQ multiplex PCR, the TCRdb table keeps only in-frame clones and is missing some. The table records just over 20,000 clones, 70% of them present only once. Within the ViraFEST assay, antigen-specific CD4+ T cells underwent expansion with viral peptide pools prior to sequencing. Investigators separated out CD4+ T cells once 9 to 11 days of culture had passed. The sample consisted of CD4+ T cells from PBMCs cultured with HCoV-229E spike peptides, taken before COVID-19 vaccination. These receptors all stem from a human donor who received a COVID-19 vaccine.

The chain is built from TRBV20-1 and TRBJ2-1; D perhaps matches TRBD1 (5 bases). The CDR3 is 11 amino acids. V lost 4 bases and J lost 7, with 8 bases in between. CDR1 is DFQATT and CDR2 is SNEGSKA in the germline V gene (reference sequence). In nucleotides, the CDR3 is TGCAGTGCTACAGGGTTGAATGAGCAGTTCTTC. Translating gives CSATGLNEQFF.

CDR3 coding DNA: TGTGCCAGCAGCACCTGGACAGGACACTCTGGAAACACCATATATTTT. Residues: CASSTWTGHSGNTIYF. The J gene is TRBJ1-3, the V gene TRBV7-2; 7 bases agree with TRBD1. The CDR3 is 16 residues long. Germline assignment: CDR1 SGHTA and CDR2 FQGNSA. J lost 0 bases, V lost 5 bases, and 7 bases had no gene match.

CDR3 sequence: CSVKTGSNTEAFF. For the CDR3, the DNA is TGCAGCGTAAAGACAGGTTCGAACACTGAAGCTTTCTTT. The chain carries TRBV29-1 and TRBJ1-1, with D tentatively TRBD1 (6 bases). The CDR3 extends over 13 amino acids. The germline gives CDR1 SQVTM, CDR2 ANQGSEA. Trimming shortened V by 6 bases and J by 1 base, and 12 bases separated the two germline ends.

The chain recombines TRBV11-2 with TRBJ1-3; TRBD1 aligns across 11 bases. The CDR3 spans 16 residues. The trim removed 4 bases at V and 4 bases at J, leaving 6 bases unmatched. CDR1 and CDR2 (germline): SGHAT, FQNNGV. The CDR3 region is CASSSWTGGAGNTIYF. The CDR3 DNA reads as TGTGCCAGCAGCTCGTGGACAGGGGGCGCCGGAAACACCATATATTTT.

DNA for the CDR3: TGTGCCAGCAGTGATGCGGCTGCCCTTCTGTCAGGAAACACCATATATTTT. It is translated as CASSDAAALLSGNTIYF. The chain is built from TRBV2 and TRBJ1-3; no firm D call. CDR1 is SNHLY and CDR2 is FYNNEI in the germline V gene. The CDR3 is 17 residues long. V gave up 3 bases and J gave up 4 bases, with 19 bases separating them.

This clone showed up just a few times. The sample holds other DNA sequences that translate to the same CDR3. DNA for the CDR3: TGTGCCAGCTCTCCGCAGGCCTCCTACAATGAGCAGTTCTTC. Translated: CASSPQASYNEQFF. The chain has TRBV18 and TRBJ2-1; unclear D gene. V gave up 6 bases and J gave up 0 bases, with 9 bases separating them. Germline lookup yields CDR1 KGHSH and CDR2 LQKENI. CDR3 length: 14 amino acids.

CDR3 sequence: CATSAGDVYGYTF. The CDR3 nucleotides are TGTGCCACCAGTGCAGGAGACGTCTATGGCTACACCTTC. This chain uses TRBV24-1 with TRBJ1-2; D is unclear. Germline V gene lookup returns CDR1 KGHDR and CDR2 SFDVKD. The ends were cut back, 5 bases at V and 4 bases at J, with 10 bases in the middle. The CDR3 contains 13 residues.

CDR3 region: CASSASGGRWETQYF. The DNA for the CDR3 is TGTGCCAGCAGTGCCTCCGGGGGGCGTTGGGAGACCCAGTACTTC. The chain uses TRBV2 and TRBJ2-5; perhaps TRBD2 as D (7 bases). This CDR3 has 15 amino acids. The ends were cut back, 4 bases at V and 5 bases at J, with 17 bases in the middle. Germline V gene sequence: CDR1 SNHLY, CDR2 FYNNEI.

This sequence joins TRBV6-5 and TRBJ1-5; D call uncertain. Trimming stripped 6 bases from V and 7 bases from J, with 13 bases between. Germline CDR1 is MNHEY and CDR2 is SVGAGI. The CDR3 is 13 residues long. The CDR3 nucleotides read TGTGCCAGCAGAGCTAGAATGGGCCAGCCCCAGCATTTT. It is translated as CASRARMGQPQHF.

This chain uses TRBV24-1 with TRBJ1-2; possible D gene TRBD1, 6 bases. The germline CDR1 and CDR2 sequences are KGHDR and SFDVKD. This CDR3 has 13 residues. The ends were cut back, 5 bases at V and 4 bases at J, with 10 bases in the middle. The CDR3 coding sequence is TGTGCCACCAGTGCGGGACACCTCTATGGCTACACCTTC. This encodes CATSAGHLYGYTF.